This T cell receptor (beta chain) comes out of a study of blood T cells in healthy people across ages. Study results and caveats: Across the age range, TCR beta diversity per million T cells fell in a roughly linear way.

There are 13 residues in the CDR3. The germline CDR1 and CDR2 sequences are MGHDK and SYGVNS. The V end lost 4 bases, the J end lost 1 base, and 7 bases lay between the germline ends. This clonotype appeared many times. Antigen: not known. Each sample had at least 6.5 million PBMCs isolated. It was with a sample-barcoded 5' primer and a J-beta primer mix that a second PCR of about 7 to 12 cycles was run. Each CDR3 protein is one row after TCRdb ran MiXCR on the 5' RACE reads. Of 850,000 to 1,100,000 distinct CDR3 sequences in the sample, roughly two fifths were seen once. Sequenced material: blood. V is TRBV25-1 and J is TRBJ1-1; D remains unclear. This receptor was obtained from a man aged 18 to 35 in good health. CDR3 DNA sequence: TGTGCCAGCAGTGTGGCGGAGAACACTGAAGCTTTCTTT. It yields the protein CASSVAENTEAFF.